The 15 T cell receptor beta chains reported below all come from one sample, sequenced in a study of shared clonotypes between healthy human individuals. The assay was immunoSEQ multiplex PCR, and TCRdb's table has in-frame clones only and misses some. This sample has some 2,000,000 clones, with about 95% found just once. Naive CD8 cells, CD45RO-negative and positively selected for CCR7, excluded terminally differentiated effector memory CD45RA+ cells. The sequenced sample consisted of naive CD8+ T cells sorted from blood. These receptors were taken from a man aged 18 to 30 in good health.

The CDR3 protein is CASSLGGSLQPQHF. For the CDR3, the DNA is TGTGCCAGCAGTTTAGGGGGCAGTCTTCAGCCCCAGCATTTT. The genes are TRBV27 and TRBJ1-5; perhaps TRBD1 as D (6 bases). V was trimmed by 2 bases and J by 6 bases, leaving 11 bases between them. CDR1 is MNHEY and CDR2 is SMNVEV in the germline V gene (reference sequence). The CDR3 loop spans 14 amino acids.

The chain has TRBV7-9 and TRBJ2-2; D is ambiguous. V dropped 7 bases and J dropped 0 bases, with 3 bases sitting between them. This CDR3 has 12 amino acids. Germline V CDR1 and CDR2: SEHNR, FQNEAQ (reference sequence). CDR3 residues: CASTPNTGELFF. The CDR3, as DNA: TGTGCCAGCACCCCGAACACCGGGGAGCTGTTTTTT.

V and J are TRBV27 and TRBJ2-7; 9 bases are shared with TRBD1. The CDR3 has 15 amino acids. V gave up 1 base and J gave up 5 bases; unmatched junction bases: 6. CDR1 MNHEY and CDR2 SMNVEV come from the germline V gene (reference sequence). The CDR3 nucleotides are TGTGCCAGCAGTTTATTGGGACAGGGAGTCAACGAGCAGTACTTC. Translated: CASSLLGQGVNEQYF.

Concerning this clone: Different DNA sequences within this sample yield the same CDR3. The chain carries TRBV7-9 and TRBJ2-7; no clear D gene. The V gene's germline CDR1 is SEHNR and CDR2 FQNEAQ (reference sequence). The V gene lost 0 bases and the J gene lost 2 bases, with 5 bases spanning the gap. The CDR3 is 13 residues long. In nucleotides, the CDR3 is TGTGCCAGCAGCTTAGCTCCCACCTACGAGCAGTACTTC. Encoded protein: CASSLAPTYEQYF.

The chain joins TRBV27 to TRBJ2-7, with 7 bases aligning to TRBD1. This CDR3 comprises 14 residues. The trim removed 4 bases at V and 3 bases at J, leaving 6 bases unmatched. CDR1 is MNHEY and CDR2 is SMNVEV in the germline V gene (reference sequence). Written as DNA, the CDR3 is TGTGCCAGCAGTTCAAAGGGACAGTACTACGAGCAGTACTTC. Translating gives CASSSKGQYYEQYF.

The sample holds one count of this clone. This chain uses TRBV19 with TRBJ1-3; D is unresolved. The length of the CDR3 is 16 residues. Germline assignment: CDR1 LNHDA and CDR2 SQIVND (reference sequence). V was shortened by 3 bases and J by 0 bases, with 12 bases between the two germline ends. The CDR3 DNA follows: TGTGCCAGTAGTATCAATTCCGAAGGCTCTGGAAACACCATATATTTT. The encoded protein is CASSINSEGSGNTIYF. Using reference TRBV19 and TRBJ1-3 for the parts outside the CDR3, the full variable domain is DGGITQSPKYLFRKEGQNVTLSCEQNLNHDAMYWYRQDPGQGLRLIYYSQIVNDFQKGDIAEGYSVSREKKESFPLTVTSAQKNPTAFYLCASSINSEGSGNTIYFGEGSWLTVV.

This clone appeared a few times. The chain employs TRBV28 and TRBJ2-7; D is tentatively TRBD1 or TRBD2 (5 bases each). Germline V lookup: CDR1 MDHEN, CDR2 SYDVKM. The CDR3 covers 13 residues. Trimming left V 10 bases short and J 0 bases short, with 13 bases between. This CDR3 reads CATTAGTSYEQYF. In DNA, the CDR3 is TGTGCCACGACCGCCGGGACCTCCTACGAGCAGTACTTC.

The genes are TRBV28 and TRBJ1-5; D is unclear. This CDR3 is 13 amino acids long. CDR1 is MDHEN and CDR2 is SYDVKM in the germline V gene. V was trimmed by 2 bases and J by 3 bases, leaving 5 bases between them. The CDR3 is CASSLITNQPQHF. The CDR3 DNA reads as TGTGCCAGCAGTTTAATAACCAATCAGCCCCAGCATTTT.

The V gene is TRBV6-5, the J gene TRBJ2-7; 7 nucleotides line up with TRBD2. CDR3 length equals 14 residues. From germline, CDR1 is MNHEY and CDR2 SVGAGI. V lost 7 bases to trimming and J lost 5 bases; unmatched junction nucleotides: 11. In DNA, the CDR3 is TGTGCCAGCAATCGGGTCGGGGGGTCGGACGAGCAGTACTTC. Translation gives CASNRVGGSDEQYF.

This clone occurred once. The chain joins TRBV2 to TRBJ2-3, with a weak D call TRBD2 (6 bases). With 1 base removed from V and 8 bases from J, the gap between germline ends came to 10 bases. Germline assignment: CDR1 SNHLY and CDR2 FYNNEI. CDR3 length: 13 amino acids. Here the CDR3 DNA reads TGTGCCAGCAGTGAAGGACTAGATGGTACGCAGTATTTT. Protein: CASSEGLDGTQYF.

V and J are TRBV5-4 and TRBJ1-2; the D gene is possibly TRBD1 (5 bases). The CDR3 runs to 15 residues. The V end lost 0 bases, the J end lost 1 base, and 10 bases lay between the germline ends. The V gene's germline CDR1 is SGHNT and CDR2 YYREEE (reference sequence). CDR3 amino acids: CASSLGGTSNYGYTF. Written as DNA, the CDR3 is TGTGCCAGCAGCTTGGGGGGGACCAGTAACTATGGCTACACCTTC.

V gene TRBV4-1 combines with J gene TRBJ2-7; 11 bases are a match to TRBD2. This CDR3 is built from 17 residues. The V segment lost 4 bases and the J segment 5 bases; nucleotides outside the gene matches: 13. CDR1 and CDR2 from the germline V gene are MGHRA and YSYEKL. The CDR3 nucleotides read TGCGCCAGCAGCCTTTTTTTTAGCGGGGGGGCCGCCCACGAGCAGTACTTC. Translated, it gives CASSLFFSGGAAHEQYF.

V is TRBV7-6 and J is TRBJ2-3; 9 bases agree with TRBD2. The CDR3 length is 18 residues. From germline, CDR1 is SGHVS and CDR2 FNYEAQ. V was clipped by 5 bases and J by 2 bases; unmatched bases: 14. CDR3 sequence (DNA): TGTGCCAGCAGCCGTGGGGGGCCTAGCGGGGAATTCACAGATACGCAGTATTTT. It translates to CASSRGGPSGEFTDTQYF.

A single count supports this clone. In DNA, the CDR3 is TGTGCCAGCAGTGAGGGGGGGGCCCCCAATCAGCCCCAGCATTTT. Translation: CASSEGGAPNQPQHF. This rearrangement joins TRBV6-1 to TRBJ1-5, with D tentatively TRBD1 (6 bases). The ends were cut back, 3 bases at V and 3 bases at J, with 12 bases in the middle. This CDR3 spans 15 amino acids. CDR1 is MNHNS, CDR2 SASEGT, per germline.

This chain joins TRBV30 and TRBJ2-1, with D possibly TRBD2 on 6 matching bases. The germline CDR1 and CDR2 sequences are GTSNPN and SVGIG (reference sequence). CDR3 length: 12 amino acids. Trimming left V 6 bases short and J 6 bases short, with 12 bases between. This CDR3 is CACALGGNEQFF. In DNA, the CDR3 is TGTGCCTGCGCATTGGGGGGCAATGAGCAGTTCTTC.